Listed below are T cell receptor beta chains from one sample, sequenced in a study of blood T cell dynamics during melanoma immunotherapy. Here immunoSEQ multiplex PCR was the method, and the copy in TCRdb shows in-frame clones only, minus some. The sample lists several hundred clones, about two thirds occurring once. The material was central memory CD8+ T cells from blood, obtained from a patient treated with checkpoint blockade. These receptors came from a human donor with melanoma. The CDR3 runs from the conserved cysteine through the conserved F or W. Each record gives: V gene, J gene, clone size, D gene, CDR3 length, CDR3 DNA, CDR3 protein. D genes are given only for firm matches. Clone size, where shown, is once, few, many, or a class for clones that have expanded.

V gene: TRBV6-1
J gene: TRBJ2-2
clone size: -
D gene: TRBD1
CDR3 length: 13
CDR3 DNA: TGTGCCAGCAGGGACAGGGTCGTCGGGGAGCTGTTTTTT
CDR3 protein: CASRDRVVGELFF

V gene: TRBV7-3
J gene: TRBJ2-1
clone size: -
D gene: TRBD2
CDR3 length: 16
CDR3 DNA: TGTGCCAGCGGGCCGTCTAGCGGAGCAGGCAGTAATGAGCAGTTCTTC
CDR3 protein: CASGPSSGAGSNEQFF

V gene: TRBV4-3
J gene: TRBJ2-7
clone size: few
D gene: -
CDR3 length: 16
CDR3 DNA: TGCGCCAGCAGCCAAGATTCGGGATCCCCTTCCTACGAGCAGTACTTC
CDR3 protein: CASSQDSGSPSYEQYF

V gene: TRBV25-1
J gene: TRBJ2-7
clone size: -
D gene: -
CDR3 length: 14
CDR3 DNA: TGTGCCAGCAGTGAAAGAATGGACTCCTACGAGCAGTACTTC
CDR3 protein: CASSERMDSYEQYF

V gene: TRBV7-7
J gene: TRBJ1-1
clone size: -
D gene: -
CDR3 length: 14
CDR3 DNA: TGTGCTAGCAGAAAATCATCGGGGAGGACTGAAGCTTTCTTT
CDR3 protein: CASRKSSGRTEAFF

V gene: TRBV7-3
J gene: TRBJ1-1
clone size: -
D gene: -
CDR3 length: 14
CDR3 DNA: TGTGCAAGTCGCGATGGGACATTGCCGGAAGGGGCTTTCTTT
CDR3 protein: CASRDGTLPEGAFF

V gene: TRBV5-5
J gene: TRBJ1-2
clone size: -
D gene: -
CDR3 length: 15
CDR3 DNA: TGTGCCAGCAGCCCGGAGGTGTCCACCAGCTATGGCTACACCTTC
CDR3 protein: CASSPEVSTSYGYTF

V gene: TRBV4-3
J gene: TRBJ2-1
clone size: -
D gene: -
CDR3 length: 16
CDR3 DNA: TGCGCCAGCAGCCAAGATATCGGGGGCTCCTACAATGAGCAGTTCTTC
CDR3 protein: CASSQDIGGSYNEQFF

V gene: TRBV7-6
J gene: TRBJ1-1
clone size: -
D gene: -
CDR3 length: 12
CDR3 DNA: TGTGCCAGCAGCTTAAAGAACACTGAAGCTTTCTTT
CDR3 protein: CASSLKNTEAFF

V gene: TRBV6-4
J gene: TRBJ2-3
clone size: -
D gene: TRBD1
CDR3 length: 14
CDR3 DNA: TGTGCCAGCAGCAGGACAGGGGACACAGATACGCAGTATTTT
CDR3 protein: CASSRTGDTDTQYF

V gene: TRBV5-3
J gene: TRBJ1-5
clone size: -
D gene: TRBD1
CDR3 length: 14
CDR3 DNA: TGTGCCAGAAGCTATGGACAGGGCAATCAGCCCCAGCATTTT
CDR3 protein: CARSYGQGNQPQHF

V gene: TRBV14
J gene: TRBJ1-5
clone size: few
D gene: -
CDR3 length: 16
CDR3 DNA: TGTGCCAGCAGTCCCGGTCACCCGGGGAGCAATCAGCCCCAGCATTTT
CDR3 protein: CASSPGHPGSNQPQHF

V gene: TRBV21-1
J gene: TRBJ2-7
clone size: -
D gene: -
CDR3 length: 17
CDR3 DNA: TGTGCCAGCAGCAAAGGGGCGCTAGAGAACAGAAGCGACGAGCAGTACTTC
CDR3 protein: CASSKGALENRSDEQYF

V gene: TRBV11-2
J gene: TRBJ2-7
clone size: -
D gene: -
CDR3 length: 14
CDR3 DNA: TGTGCCAGCAGCTTAGACTCTCAGAGCTACGAGCAGTACTTC
CDR3 protein: CASSLDSQSYEQYF

V gene: TRBV6-4
J gene: TRBJ2-1
clone size: -
D gene: TRBD2
CDR3 length: 15
CDR3 DNA: TGTGCCAGCAGCGCTGGGACTAGCGGGTACAATGAGCAGTTCTTC
CDR3 protein: CASSAGTSGYNEQFF

V gene: TRBV6-1
J gene: TRBJ2-5
clone size: -
D gene: -
CDR3 length: 15
CDR3 DNA: TGTGCCAGCAGTGAAGCTTTGACAGGTTCGGAGACCCAGTACTTC
CDR3 protein: CASSEALTGSETQYF

V gene: TRBV6-4
J gene: TRBJ2-1
clone size: few
D gene: -
CDR3 length: 15
CDR3 DNA: TGTGCCAGCAGTGAAGGTAACGGGCCTCACAATGAGCAGTTCTTC
CDR3 protein: CASSEGNGPHNEQFF

V gene: TRBV25-1
J gene: TRBJ2-2
clone size: -
D gene: TRBD2
CDR3 length: 15
CDR3 DNA: TGTGCCAGCAGTCAAGGGACTAGCGATTTCGGGGAGCTGTTTTTT
CDR3 protein: CASSQGTSDFGELFF

V gene: TRBV2
J gene: TRBJ2-3
clone size: -
D gene: -
CDR3 length: 16
CDR3 DNA: TGTGCCAGCGCCGAGGAGAGTTCCCCGTCCACTGATACGCAGTATTTT
CDR3 protein: CASAEESSPSTDTQYF

V gene: TRBV11-2
J gene: TRBJ1-5
clone size: -
D gene: -
CDR3 length: 15
CDR3 DNA: TGTGCCAGCAGCCTAAGAGACAAACGCAATCAGCCCCAGCATTTT
CDR3 protein: CASSLRDKRNQPQHF

V gene: TRBV6-4
J gene: TRBJ2-3
clone size: -
D gene: -
CDR3 length: 15
CDR3 DNA: TGTGCCAGCAGTGTAGCCAGCGGGAGCACAGATACGCAGTATTTT
CDR3 protein: CASSVASGSTDTQYF

V gene: TRBV21-1
J gene: TRBJ2-4
clone size: -
D gene: -
CDR3 length: 16
CDR3 DNA: TGTGCCAGCAGGCTAGTGCTACAGCAAAGAAAAAACATTCAGTACTTC
CDR3 protein: CASRLVLQQRKNIQYF

V gene: TRBV6-4
J gene: TRBJ2-2
clone size: few
D gene: -
CDR3 length: 13
CDR3 DNA: TGTGCCAGCAGTGACGGGGAGACCGGGGAGCTGTTTTTT
CDR3 protein: CASSDGETGELFF

V gene: TRBV6-4
J gene: TRBJ2-3
clone size: -
D gene: TRBD2
CDR3 length: 14
CDR3 DNA: TGTGCCAGCAGTGACGGGCTAGCGGGAGGGACGCAGTATTTT
CDR3 protein: CASSDGLAGGTQYF

V gene: TRBV6-4
J gene: TRBJ2-6
clone size: few
D gene: -
CDR3 length: 13
CDR3 DNA: TGTGCCAGCAGTGACTCTGGGGCCAACGTCCTGACTTTC
CDR3 protein: CASSDSGANVLTF

V gene: TRBV4-2
J gene: TRBJ2-7
clone size: -
D gene: -
CDR3 length: 16
CDR3 DNA: TGTGCCAGCAGCCAAGAGCCAGCGTCAAGCTCCTACGAGCAGTACTTC
CDR3 protein: CASSQEPASSSYEQYF

V gene: TRBV12-5
J gene: TRBJ1-5
clone size: -
D gene: TRBD1
CDR3 length: 15
CDR3 DNA: TGTGCTAGTGGTTTGGACAGGGGTAGTAATCAGCCCCAGCATTTT
CDR3 protein: CASGLDRGSNQPQHF

V gene: TRBV7-8
J gene: TRBJ2-7
clone size: -
D gene: -
CDR3 length: 14
CDR3 DNA: TGTGCCAGCAGCTTAGCTGAGGTTGGGTACGAGCAGTACTTC
CDR3 protein: CASSLAEVGYEQYF

V gene: TRBV19
J gene: TRBJ2-3
clone size: -
D gene: -
CDR3 length: 15
CDR3 DNA: TGTGCCAGTAGTTCTATAGAGTCGTCCACAGATACGCAGTATTTT
CDR3 protein: CASSSIESSTDTQYF